The entry below gives a single T cell receptor (beta chain) sequence along with its context. Its antigen is not known. This CDR3 has 17 amino acids. Germline V gene lookup returns CDR1 LGHNA and CDR2 YNFKEQ. V was shortened by 4 bases and J by 9 bases, with 25 bases between the two germline ends. This entry belongs to a study of cytomegalovirus exposure and HLA in healthy donors. Broader study findings: An analysis that was carried out later associated 15,000 to 20,000 TCR beta sequences with HLA alleles at 0.05 false discovery rate. It was shown in a later analysis that HLA-associated TCR beta chains were more clonally expanded than other, equally common chains.

Both 60 Vbeta primers and 13 Jbeta primers went into the PCR. The authors' processing: Tens of millions of unique TCR beta chains, 10 million to 14 million shared, were counted in a later analysis. Libraries were prepared by immunoSEQ multiplex PCR; TCRdb keeps only in-frame clonotypes and omits some of them. That table gives V, J and clone size, and the DNA gave D and trimming. The table records roughly 120,000 clones, around 67% of them present only once. This receptor was taken from a woman aged 35 to 49 in good health and CMV-seronegative. Sequencing input: PBMCs. This chain connects TRBV4-2 to TRBJ2-1; D perhaps matches TRBD2 (6 bases). In DNA form, the CDR3 reads TGTGCCAGCAGCCTAGGAACCGGGACTCCGTCACTTGCTGAGCAGTTCTTC. This translates into CASSLGTGTPSLAEQFF.